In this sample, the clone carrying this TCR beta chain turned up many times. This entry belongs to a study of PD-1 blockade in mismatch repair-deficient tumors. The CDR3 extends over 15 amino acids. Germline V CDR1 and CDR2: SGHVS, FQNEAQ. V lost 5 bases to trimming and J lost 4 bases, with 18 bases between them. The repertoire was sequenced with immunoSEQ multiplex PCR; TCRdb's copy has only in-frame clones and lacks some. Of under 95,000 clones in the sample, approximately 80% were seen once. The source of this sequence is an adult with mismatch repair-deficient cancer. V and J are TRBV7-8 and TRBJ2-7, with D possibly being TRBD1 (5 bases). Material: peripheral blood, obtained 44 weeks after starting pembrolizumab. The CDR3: CASSGRWGREYEQYF. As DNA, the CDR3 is TGTGCCAGCAGCGGACGCTGGGGCAGGGAATACGAGCAGTACTTC.